The present entry profiles one T cell receptor (beta chain) with its context. Its specificity is unknown. This entry belongs to a study of beta chain features in type 1 diabetes. Study summary: Patients did not differ from healthy donors in age, gender or cell yield. Findings and caveats of the study: TCRB CDR3s from Type 1 diabetes patients were moderately but significantly shorter in all four CD4+ subsets. The study found fewer insertions and more deletions at VDJ junctions in type 1 diabetes patients. Unsettled here was the matter of whether HLA type influences TCRB rearrangement.

Trimming took off 5 bases at V and 2 bases at J, with 12 bases between the two ends. In germline, CDR1 is SGHVS, CDR2 FQNEAQ. This CDR3 contains 14 residues. What was sequenced were expressed TCRB transcripts, since all of the isolated RNA had been reverse transcribed. Measured with immunoSEQ multiplex PCR; TCRdb has only the in-frame clones, and not every one. Among roughly 310,000 clones listed, more than 9.5% were seen once. The sequenced material came from naive CD4+ T cells from blood. The sequence was collected from a woman younger than 45 in good health. The chain links TRBV7-8 to TRBJ2-5; D is possibly TRBD2 (5 bases). The chain's CDR3 is CASSGESPQETQYF. The CDR3 region has the DNA TGTGCCAGCAGCGGGGAGTCTCCTCAAGAGACCCAGTACTTC.